Listed below are T cell receptor beta chains from one sample, sequenced in a study of T-cell memory formation after mild COVID-19. TCRdb called the 5' RACE reads again in MiXCR, with one record for every CDR3 protein. The table has 200,000 to 250,000 distinct CDR3 sequences, approximately 15% seen once. The sequenced material came from PBMCs or a T cell subset sorted from them (not recorded which). Receptors were obtained from an adult woman who had mild COVID-19 (a few samples of this study predate the infection). Cell type and time point are not known. CDR3s include the opening cysteine and the closing phenylalanine or tryptophan. D genes are given only for firm matches. Size is omitted from some rows. Given values are once, few, many or a class for expanded clones.

v_gene	len	j_gene	d_gene	abundance	CDR3nt	CDR3aa
TRBV5-1	15	TRBJ1-1	TRBD1	NA	TGCGCCAGCACCTCAGGGGGGGGATTGAACACTGAAGCTTTCTTT	CASTSGGGLNTEAFF
TRBV2	12	TRBJ2-2	NA	NA	TGTGCCAGCAGTATCAGTCCCGGGGAGCTGTTTTTT	CASSISPGELFF
TRBV4-3	16	TRBJ2-4	TRBD2	NA	TGCGCCAGCAGCCAAAGCGGGAGGGCCTCCAAAAACATTCAGTACTTC	CASSQSGRASKNIQYF
TRBV18	14	TRBJ1-2	NA	few	TGTGCCAGCTCACCGGGACACCAGAACTATGGCTACACCTTC	CASSPGHQNYGYTF
TRBV7-2	14	TRBJ1-2	NA	few	TGTGCCAGCAGCTTCCCGGGGCCTAACTATGGCTACACCTTC	CASSFPGPNYGYTF
TRBV7-2	15	TRBJ2-7	TRBD2	few	TGTGCCAGCAGCCCCCGCCTAGCGGGAGGGAACGAGCAGTACTTC	CASSPRLAGGNEQYF
TRBV12-3/TRBV12-4	15	TRBJ2-5	NA	many	TGTGCCAGCAGTTGGGGCCAGGGGCCAGGAGAGACCCAGTACTTC	CASSWGQGPGETQYF
TRBV20-1	15	TRBJ1-5	NA	NA	TGCAGTGCTAGTGTGTTAGGCCTTAGCGATCAGCCCCAGCATTTT	CSASVLGLSDQPQHF
TRBV12-3/TRBV12-4	14	TRBJ1-4	NA	NA	TGTGCCAGCAGTTTCACAGGATCAAATGAAAAACTGTTTTTT	CASSFTGSNEKLFF
TRBV18	15	TRBJ2-2	NA	few	TGTGCCAGCTCACCACCGCGAGGGAACACCGGGGAGCTGTTTTTT	CASSPPRGNTGELFF
TRBV30	17	TRBJ2-2	TRBD2	NA	TGTGCCTGGAGTAAAGAACGGACTAGCGGGAGGGCCGGGGAGCTGTTTTTT	CAWSKERTSGRAGELFF
TRBV25-1	15	TRBJ2-7	NA	few	TGTGCCAGCAGTACCTGGGGCGGCGTAAGATTGGAGCAGTACTTC	CASSTWGGVRLEQYF
TRBV4-3	15	TRBJ1-3	NA	few	TGCGCCAGCAGCCAAGATCTAAGCTCTGGAAACACCATATATTTT	CASSQDLSSGNTIYF
TRBV12-3/TRBV12-4	12	TRBJ2-5	NA	many	TGTGCCAGCACGTCCGATTACGAGACCCAGTACTTC	CASTSDYETQYF
TRBV7-9	14	TRBJ2-1	TRBD2	NA	TGTGCCAGCAGCCAGAGCGTGGGAGGGAATGAGCAGTTCTTC	CASSQSVGGNEQFF
TRBV12-3/TRBV12-4	14	TRBJ1-2	NA	NA	TGTGCCAGCAGTTTCTCACAGGTCGTGTCTGGCTACACCTTC	CASSFSQVVSGYTF
TRBV6-4	14	TRBJ2-3	NA	NA	TGTGCCAGCAGTGTCCAGGGGGGTACAGATACGCAGTATTTT	CASSVQGGTDTQYF
TRBV18	12	TRBJ2-5	NA	NA	TGTGCCAGCTCACCACCGGGCCAACCCGGGTACTTC	CASSPPGQPGYF
TRBV20-1	14	TRBJ2-1	TRBD2	few	TGCAGTGCTAACCGACTAGCGGGGGGGCTCGGGCAGTTCTTC	CSANRLAGGLGQFF
TRBV12-3/TRBV12-4	14	TRBJ1-1	NA	NA	TGTGCCAGCAGTTGGTACTCCATGAACACTGAAGCTTTCTTT	CASSWYSMNTEAFF
TRBV30	13	TRBJ2-1	NA	few	TGTGCCTTTGGAGGGATCTCCTACAATGAGCAGTTCTTC	CAFGGISYNEQFF
TRBV15	12	TRBJ2-5	TRBD2	few	TGTGCCACCAGCATCCCGGGGGGGACCCAGTACTTC	CATSIPGGTQYF
TRBV28	16	TRBJ2-7	TRBD2	NA	TGTGCCAGCAGTTTACCCCCAGGCGGGGGGACCTACGAGCAGTACTTC	CASSLPPGGGTYEQYF
TRBV12-3/TRBV12-4	15	TRBJ1-5	TRBD1	NA	TGTGCCAGCAGCAGGACAGGGAATCGGAATCAGCCCCAGCATTTT	CASSRTGNRNQPQHF
TRBV12-3/TRBV12-4	12	TRBJ1-2	NA	NA	TGTGCCAGCAGCCTTACAGCCTATGGCTACACCTTC	CASSLTAYGYTF
TRBV19	13	TRBJ1-1	NA	few	TGTGCCAGTAGTATAGAGGGGGGGACTGAAGCTTTCTTT	CASSIEGGTEAFF
TRBV30	16	TRBJ2-1	TRBD1	few	TGTGCCTGGAGGGCCTGGACAGGTGGGTCCTACAATGAGCAGTTCTTC	CAWRAWTGGSYNEQFF
TRBV9	13	TRBJ2-4	NA	few	TGTGCCAGCAGCGTAGAATCCGAAAACATTCAGTACTTC	CASSVESENIQYF
TRBV20-1	11	TRBJ2-7	NA	many	TGCAGTGGGCAGGGGAACTACGAGCAGTACTTC	CSGQGNYEQYF
TRBV3-1	16	TRBJ2-3	NA	NA	TGTGCCAGCAGCCAAGAGGCCGGCCTAGCTGCGGATACGCAGTATTTT	CASSQEAGLAADTQYF
TRBV7-8	17	TRBJ2-1	NA	NA	TGTGCCAGCAGCTTAGCGCCCGGCGGGCTTACCTACAATGAGCAGTTCTTC	CASSLAPGGLTYNEQFF
TRBV20-1	15	TRBJ1-6	NA	NA	TGCAGTGCTAGTACAGGGAGCTCCTATAATTCACCCCTCCACTTT	CSASTGSSYNSPLHF
TRBV3-1	14	TRBJ2-7	NA	NA	TGTGCCAGCAGCCAAGGGACAATCCCTGGGGAGCAGTACTTC	CASSQGTIPGEQYF
TRBV29-1	16	TRBJ1-2	TRBD1	few	TGCAGCGTTGATGAGGCCGGGACAGGGACTTTTTATGGCTACACCTTC	CSVDEAGTGTFYGYTF
TRBV15	17	TRBJ2-6	TRBD1	few	TGTGCCACCTCCCCGGGACAGGCTTTTTCTGGGGCCAACGTCCTGACTTTC	CATSPGQAFSGANVLTF
TRBV6-5	12	TRBJ1-1	NA	NA	TGTGCCAGCAGTTACGGTTTTGGGGAAGCTTTCTTT	CASSYGFGEAFF
TRBV2	12	TRBJ1-2	NA	few	TGTGCCAGGGAGGGGCTCGACTATGGCTACACCTTC	CAREGLDYGYTF
TRBV19	15	TRBJ2-7	TRBD1	NA	TGTGCCAGTAGTATCGCCGGGACAGGGATGGGGGAGCAGTACTTC	CASSIAGTGMGEQYF
TRBV29-1	13	TRBJ1-2	TRBD1	few	TGCAGCGTTGCGGGGGGACAGGGTTATGGCTACACCTTC	CSVAGGQGYGYTF
TRBV6-5	15	TRBJ2-3	TRBD2	few	TGTGCCAGCAGTCTAGCGGGGGGGCTCGCAGATACGCAGTATTTT	CASSLAGGLADTQYF
TRBV12-3/TRBV12-4	10	TRBJ2-1	NA	NA	TGTGCCAGCAGCAGACATGAGCAGTTCTTC	CASSRHEQFF
TRBV9	15	TRBJ2-1	TRBD2	many	TGCGCCAGCAGCGTTAGCGGGGGGAGCTACAATGAGCAGTTCTTC	CASSVSGGSYNEQFF
TRBV12-3/TRBV12-4	17	TRBJ2-2	TRBD1	few	TGTGCCAGCAGTTTAGTGGGTGGGACAGGGGAAACCGGGGAGCTGTTTTTT	CASSLVGGTGETGELFF
TRBV11-2	15	TRBJ2-3	NA	NA	TGTGCCAGCAGCTACGACAGTCCTAGCACAGATACGCAGTATTTT	CASSYDSPSTDTQYF
TRBV12-3/TRBV12-4	15	TRBJ1-2	NA	few	TGTGCCAGCAGTTTAAGGGTGCTAGGGGTCTATGGCTACACCTTC	CASSLRVLGVYGYTF
TRBV20-1	15	TRBJ2-1	NA	NA	TGCAGTGCTAGAGGGGGCCCAAGCTCCTACAATGAGCAGTTCTTC	CSARGGPSSYNEQFF
TRBV11-2	15	TRBJ1-1	TRBD1	many	TGTGCCAGCAGCTTAGTATCCGGACAGGGCACTGAAGCTTTCTTT	CASSLVSGQGTEAFF
TRBV7-9	15	TRBJ2-1	TRBD2	NA	TGTGCCAGCAGCTTCTCGGGACTAGCGCGAAATGAGCAGTTCTTC	CASSFSGLARNEQFF
TRBV24-1	14	TRBJ2-3	NA	NA	TGTGCCACCAGTGATTACTCTAGCACAGATACGCAGTATTTT	CATSDYSSTDTQYF
TRBV5-5	14	TRBJ1-3	TRBD1	few	TGTGCCAGCAGCTTCGGACAGGATGGAAACACCATATATTTT	CASSFGQDGNTIYF
TRBV12-3/TRBV12-4	14	TRBJ2-7	NA	many	TGTGCCAGCAGTTTGGGGCAGAGCTCCTACGAGCAGTACTTC	CASSLGQSSYEQYF